The present T cell receptor beta chain was sequenced within a study of identical twins (dated by TCRdb to the mid-2010s). In the study overall: The study deep-sequenced TCR alpha and beta repertoires from monozygotic twins, unrelated adults of various ages and cord blood to test whether fetal clonotypes persist. To rule out contamination, replicate twin experiments were performed at different times with different library preparation protocols. The investigation overall reported the following: Compared with coincidental sharing between unrelated individuals, out-of-frame TCR alpha sequences shared between twins had an excess of sequences with low generation probability. Because the same donors could not be followed over many years, the conclusions depended on cross-sectional statistical analysis. Zero-insertion analyses could be partly confounded by invariant T cells such as MAIT and iNKT, although diverse VJ usage argued against such confounding for most clonotypes. Excess twin sharing in beta out-of-frame sequences was weaker because fewer shared sequences lowered the signal-to-noise ratio. Fewer insertions were carried by abundant cord blood beta clonotypes, a similar but weaker trend appeared in young adult naive repertoires, and no such trend appeared in memory repertoires. Recombination models systematically underestimated out-of-frame TCR alpha sharing in monozygotic twins but agreed with sharing between unrelated individuals.

Remarks on this clonotype: The antigen this receptor binds is unknown. No per-base quality is available; no much larger clone lies one base away.

Every donor was a healthy Caucasian. Three pairs of female monozygotic twins, all aged 18 to 29 years, made up the twin cohort. Peripheral blood mononuclear cells were the source from which RNA for the TCR libraries was isolated. The CDR3 contains 12 residues, cysteine and phenylalanine counted. The read is trimmed to its CDR3 DNA, 36 bases read in frame from base 1. V is reduced by 6 bases and J by 8 bases, leaving a spacing of 11 bases between them. Library prep was done by 5' RACE. The instrument was an Illumina HiSeq 2000. Template switching added a universal primer binding site, and the final cDNA carried a unique molecular identifier that allowed TCR cDNA molecules to be counted accurately. Specific primers in the conserved constant-segment region were used to synthesize first-strand cDNA for the TCR alpha and beta chains. To control for contamination, each cDNA library was double barcoded with a SMART-Mk sample barcode plus Illumina barcodes. TruSeq adapter sequences along with Illumina sample barcodes were introduced in two successive PCR steps. TCR alpha and beta cDNA libraries were sequenced on the Illumina HiSeq platform with custom primers. Regarding the original processing steps: Raw reads were processed with MiGEC to extract unique molecular identifiers, and MiXCR was used to determine CDR3 positions. Recombination models were inferred per individual with the repgenHMM and IGoR tools using an EM algorithm. The analysis of shared clonotypes was done with the tcR package in R, with sharing normalized by the product of cloneset sizes. To study raw recombination without the effects of thymic and clonal selection, out-of-frame nonproductive sequences were analyzed. TCRdb reran the public reads through fastp at Q25 and MiXCR, keeping productive beta chains. One record per CDR3 amino acid sequence lists the most common genes and DNA. The V and J calls here are based on TCRdb, not the publication. The sample data list hundreds of thousands of distinct CDR3 sequences, and around 12% of these were observed just once. Around 1.5% of the sample goes to the ten largest clones.

The data also belong to a second study, concerning yellow fever vaccine responses in identical twins. The second publication reports: The T cell response to vaccination in identical twins was reported by the authors to appear partly convergent and partly personalized. In the study, vaccine-responding T cell clones were precisely tracked in identical twins.

Source material: PBMCs. The chain couples TRBV12-3 or TRBV12-4 to TRBJ1-5; the D gene lacks a confident call. This clonotype was sampled from a woman between 18 and 30 years old in good health. The DNA sequence is given as TGTGCCAGCAGCTCCCGCCGGAAGCCCCAGCATTTT. This gives the protein CASSSRRKPQHF.